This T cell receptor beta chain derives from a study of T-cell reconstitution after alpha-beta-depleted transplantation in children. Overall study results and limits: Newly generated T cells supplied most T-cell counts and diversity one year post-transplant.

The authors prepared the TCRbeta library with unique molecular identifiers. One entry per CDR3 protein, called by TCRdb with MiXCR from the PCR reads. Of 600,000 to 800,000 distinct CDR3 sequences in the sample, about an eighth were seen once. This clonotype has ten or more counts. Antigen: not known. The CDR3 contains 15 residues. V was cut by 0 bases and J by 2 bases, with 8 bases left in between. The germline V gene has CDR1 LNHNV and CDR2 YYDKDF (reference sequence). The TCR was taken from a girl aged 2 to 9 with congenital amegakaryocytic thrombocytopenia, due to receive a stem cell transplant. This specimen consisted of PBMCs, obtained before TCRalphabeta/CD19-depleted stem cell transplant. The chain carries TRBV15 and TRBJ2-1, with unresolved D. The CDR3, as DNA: TGTGCCACCAGCAGAGAGATACTGACCTACAATGAGCAGTTCTTC. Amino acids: CATSREILTYNEQFF.